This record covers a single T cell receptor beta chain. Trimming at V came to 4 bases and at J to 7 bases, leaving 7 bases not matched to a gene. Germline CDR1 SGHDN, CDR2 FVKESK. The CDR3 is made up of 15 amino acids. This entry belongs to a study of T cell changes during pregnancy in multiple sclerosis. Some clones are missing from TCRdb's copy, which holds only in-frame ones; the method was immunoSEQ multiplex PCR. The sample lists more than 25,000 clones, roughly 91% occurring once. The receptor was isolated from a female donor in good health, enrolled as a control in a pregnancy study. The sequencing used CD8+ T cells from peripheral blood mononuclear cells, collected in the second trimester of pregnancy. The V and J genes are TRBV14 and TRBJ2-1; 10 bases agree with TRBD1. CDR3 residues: CASSPGTGVRNEQFF. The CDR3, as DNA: TGTGCCAGCAGCCCTGGGACAGGGGTCCGAAATGAGCAGTTCTTC.